This T cell receptor beta chain was documented in a study of tumor and adjacent non-tumor tissue in lung cancer. TCRbeta libraries were built with three rounds of nested PCR, modified from ARM-PCR. TCRdb itself ran the multiplex PCR reads through MiXCR, one entry per CDR3 protein. The sample holds roughly 48,000 distinct CDR3 sequences, 60% to 65% seen once. Study results and caveats: Patients with more diverse tumor TCRs had worse survival.

A word on this clonotype: Its target is not known. One end of the junction fails to match germline, which may point to a read error.

RNA was extracted from bulk tissue without any cell sorting. More than 3 cm separated this lung sample from the edge of the tumor. Between August and November 2014, newly diagnosed, chemotherapy-naive lung cancer patients underwent thoracic surgery in China. The germline V gene encodes CDR1 SGHNT and CDR2 YYREEE (reference sequence). CDR3 length: 15 amino acids. The gene calls are TRBV5-4 and TRBJ2-5, with D perhaps assigned TRBD1 or TRBD2 (5 bases each). The source is a woman in her seventies with non-small cell lung cancer. The sequenced sample consisted of distant non-tumor lung tissue. CDR3 sequence (DNA): TGTTCCAGCAGCTTCGAGGGGATACCACAAGATACCCAGTACTTC. As protein: CSSSFEGIPQDTQYF.